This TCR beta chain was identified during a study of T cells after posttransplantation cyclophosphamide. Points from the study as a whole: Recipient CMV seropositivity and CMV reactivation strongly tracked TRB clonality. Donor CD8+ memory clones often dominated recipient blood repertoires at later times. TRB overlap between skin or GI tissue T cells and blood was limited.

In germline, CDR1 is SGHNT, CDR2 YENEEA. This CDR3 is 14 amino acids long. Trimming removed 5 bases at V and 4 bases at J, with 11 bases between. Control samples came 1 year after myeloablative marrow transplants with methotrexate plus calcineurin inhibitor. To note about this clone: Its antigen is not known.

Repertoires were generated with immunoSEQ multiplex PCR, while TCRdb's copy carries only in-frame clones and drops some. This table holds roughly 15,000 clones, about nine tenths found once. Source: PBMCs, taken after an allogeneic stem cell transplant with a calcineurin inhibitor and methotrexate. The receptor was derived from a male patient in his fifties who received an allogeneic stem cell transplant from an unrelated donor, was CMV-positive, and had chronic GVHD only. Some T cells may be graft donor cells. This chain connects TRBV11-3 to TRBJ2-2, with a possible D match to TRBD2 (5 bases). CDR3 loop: CASSPGLITGELFF. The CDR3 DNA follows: TGTGCCAGCAGCCCCGGACTTATCACCGGGGAGCTGTTTTTT.